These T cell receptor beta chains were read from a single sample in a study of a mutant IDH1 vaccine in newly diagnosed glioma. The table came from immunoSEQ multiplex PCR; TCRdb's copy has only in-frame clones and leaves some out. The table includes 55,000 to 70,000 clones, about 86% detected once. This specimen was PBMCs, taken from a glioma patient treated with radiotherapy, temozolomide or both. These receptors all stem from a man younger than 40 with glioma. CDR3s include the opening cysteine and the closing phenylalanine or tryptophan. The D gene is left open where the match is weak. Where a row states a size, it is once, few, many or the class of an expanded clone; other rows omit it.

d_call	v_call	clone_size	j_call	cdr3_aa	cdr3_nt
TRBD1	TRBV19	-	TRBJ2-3	CASSLTGTGNTDTQYF	TGTGCCAGTAGTCTTACCGGGACAGGGAACACAGATACGCAGTATTTT
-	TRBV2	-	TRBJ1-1	CASIIARNTEAFF	TGTGCCAGCATTATAGCAAGGAACACTGAAGCTTTCTTT
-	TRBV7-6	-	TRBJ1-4	CASSSQSGGHNEKLFF	TGTGCCAGCAGCTCCCAGTCCGGAGGGCATAATGAAAAACTGTTTTTT
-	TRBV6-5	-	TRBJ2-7	CASSSRYEQYF	TGTGCCAGCAGCTCCCGTTACGAGCAGTACTTC
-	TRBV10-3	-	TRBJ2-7	CAISNDGDPFYEQYF	TGTGCCATCAGTAACGACGGGGACCCTTTCTACGAGCAGTACTTC
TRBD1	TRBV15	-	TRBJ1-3	CATSRASITGGSGNTIYF	TGTGCCACCAGCAGAGCATCCATTACAGGGGGCAGTGGAAACACCATATATTTT
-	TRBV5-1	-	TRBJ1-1	CASSLVLGPSMNTEAFF	TGCGCCAGCAGCTTGGTTTTGGGGCCATCCATGAACACTGAAGCTTTCTTT
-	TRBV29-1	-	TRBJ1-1	CSVEMAFF	TGCAGCGTTGAAATGGCTTTCTTT
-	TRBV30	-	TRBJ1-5	CAWSVKVGQPQHF	TGTGCCTGGAGTGTCAAGGTCGGGCAGCCCCAGCATTTT
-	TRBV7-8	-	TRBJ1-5	CASSLGRDRVQSNQPQHF	TGTGCCAGCAGCTTGGGCCGGGACCGCGTCCAGAGCAATCAGCCCCAGCATTTT
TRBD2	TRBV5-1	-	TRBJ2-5	CASSWGRGGRETQYF	TGCGCCAGCAGCTGGGGTCGGGGGGGCCGTGAGACCCAGTACTTC
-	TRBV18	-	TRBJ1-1	CASSPNKLNTEAFF	TGTGCCAGCTCACCAAACAAATTGAACACTGAAGCTTTCTTT
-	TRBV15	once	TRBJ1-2	CATSRSTPNYGYTF	TGTGCCACCAGCAGAAGCACTCCCAACTATGGCTACACCTTC
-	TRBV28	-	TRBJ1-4	CASRLYNEKLFF	TGTGCCAGCAGACTCTATAATGAAAAACTGTTTTTT
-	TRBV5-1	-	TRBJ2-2	CASSFRSNTGELFF	TGCGCCAGCAGCTTCCGATCTAACACCGGGGAGCTGTTTTTT
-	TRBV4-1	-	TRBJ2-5	CASSQSDGGLQETQYF	TGCGCCAGCAGCCAATCTGACGGGGGCCTTCAAGAGACCCAGTACTTC
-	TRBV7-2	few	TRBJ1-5	CASSSQSSNQPQHF	TGTGCCAGCAGCTCCCAGTCTAGCAATCAGCCCCAGCATTTT
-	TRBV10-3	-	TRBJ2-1	CAISGGAGFYNEQFF	TGTGCCATCAGTGGGGGGGCTGGGTTCTACAATGAGCAGTTCTTC
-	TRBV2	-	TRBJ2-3	CAGTLTDTQYF	TGTGCCGGGACCCTCACAGATACGCAGTATTTT
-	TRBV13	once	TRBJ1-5	CASSLGGTDYQPQHF	TGTGCCAGCAGCTTAGGCGGAACAGATTATCAGCCCCAGCATTTT
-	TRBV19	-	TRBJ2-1	CASSIDPGLAEQFF	TGTGCCAGTAGTATAGATCCCGGACTCGCCGAGCAGTTCTTC
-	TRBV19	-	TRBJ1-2	CASLTLGEGYTF	TGTGCCAGCCTCACTCTAGGGGAAGGCTACACCTTC
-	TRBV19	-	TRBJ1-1	CASTQGIVNTEAFF	TGTGCCAGTACCCAAGGTATAGTGAACACTGAAGCTTTCTTT
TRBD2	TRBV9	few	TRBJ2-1	CASSPTLTGGSYNEQFF	TGTGCCAGCAGCCCCACTCTAACGGGGGGGTCCTACAATGAGCAGTTCTTC
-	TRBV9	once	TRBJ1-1	CASSVEGANTEAFF	TGTGCCAGCAGCGTAGAGGGAGCAAACACTGAAGCTTTCTTT
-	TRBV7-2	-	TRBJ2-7	CASSTAGGLMGYEQYF	TGTGCCAGCAGCACAGCCGGAGGTTTAATGGGGTACGAGCAGTACTTC
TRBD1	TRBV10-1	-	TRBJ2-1	CASSEFAAGQGNEQFF	TGCGCCAGCAGTGAGTTTGCTGCAGGACAGGGGAATGAGCAGTTCTTC
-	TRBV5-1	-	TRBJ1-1	CASSQTTNTEAFF	TGCGCCAGCAGCCAGACAACGAACACTGAAGCTTTCTTT
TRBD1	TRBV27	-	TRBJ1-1	CASSPITGVATEAFF	TGTGCCAGCAGTCCAATAACAGGGGTGGCGACTGAAGCTTTCTTT
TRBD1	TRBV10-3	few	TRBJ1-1	CAISEPTGTVGTEAFF	TGTGCCATCAGTGAGCCGACGGGGACAGTAGGGACTGAAGCTTTCTTT
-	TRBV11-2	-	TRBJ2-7	CVSSPHHRVDEQYF	TGTGTCAGCAGCCCCCACCACCGGGTTGACGAGCAGTACTTC
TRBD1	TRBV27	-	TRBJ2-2	CATLTKNRDRGTGELFF	TGTGCCACCCTTACTAAGAACCGGGACAGGGGTACCGGGGAGCTGTTTTTT
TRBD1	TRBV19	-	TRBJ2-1	CASKDRDRNEQFF	TGTGCCAGTAAGGACAGGGATAGGAATGAGCAGTTCTTC
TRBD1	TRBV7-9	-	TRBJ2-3	CASSMRDSRTDTQYF	TGTGCCAGCAGCATGAGGGACAGCCGCACAGATACGCAGTATTTT
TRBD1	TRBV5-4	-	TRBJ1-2	CASSKRTGPNYGYTF	TGTGCCAGCAGCAAACGGACAGGACCGAACTATGGCTACACCTTC
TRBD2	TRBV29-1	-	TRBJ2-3	CSVDRTSGGADTQYF	TGCAGCGTTGATAGGACTAGCGGGGGGGCAGATACGCAGTATTTT
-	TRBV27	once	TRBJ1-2	CASSLSRGSASTNYGYTF	TGTGCCAGCAGTTTATCAAGGGGATCGGCCAGTACCAACTATGGCTACACCTTC
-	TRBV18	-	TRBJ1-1	CASSPARLNTEAFF	TGTGCCAGCTCACCAGCACGGTTGAACACTGAAGCTTTCTTT
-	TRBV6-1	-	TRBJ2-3	CASSEAGQRILDTQYF	TGTGCCAGCAGTGAAGCCGGGCAGAGAATTTTAGATACGCAGTATTTT
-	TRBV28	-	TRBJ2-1	CASSSGDGPSEQFF	TGTGCCAGCAGTTCGGGGGACGGCCCGAGTGAGCAGTTCTTC
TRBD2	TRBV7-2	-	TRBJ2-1	CASSPWGLAGVFRNEQFF	TGTGCCAGCAGCCCCTGGGGACTAGCGGGGGTCTTCCGCAATGAGCAGTTCTTC